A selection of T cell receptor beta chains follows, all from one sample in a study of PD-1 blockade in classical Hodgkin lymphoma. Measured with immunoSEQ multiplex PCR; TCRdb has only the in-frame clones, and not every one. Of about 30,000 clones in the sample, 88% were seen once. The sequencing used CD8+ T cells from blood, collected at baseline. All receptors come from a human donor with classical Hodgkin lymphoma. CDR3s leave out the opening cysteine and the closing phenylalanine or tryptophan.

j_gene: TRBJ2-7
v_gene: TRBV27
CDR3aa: ASSSLTEAEQY

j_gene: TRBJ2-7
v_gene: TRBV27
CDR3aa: ASRTGSYEQY

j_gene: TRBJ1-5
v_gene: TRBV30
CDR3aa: AWSAGQSNQPQH

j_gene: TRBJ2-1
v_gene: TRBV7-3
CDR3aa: ASSLTSNEQF

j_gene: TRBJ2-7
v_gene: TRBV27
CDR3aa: ASSPSSYEQY

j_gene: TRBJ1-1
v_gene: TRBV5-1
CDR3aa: ASSFSFGTGPEAF

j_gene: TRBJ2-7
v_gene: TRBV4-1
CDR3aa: ASSQDEGGRDVDYEQY

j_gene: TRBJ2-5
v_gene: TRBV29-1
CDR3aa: SVEGGSGVPYQETQY

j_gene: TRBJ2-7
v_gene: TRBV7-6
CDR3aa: ASSSMGGTYEQY

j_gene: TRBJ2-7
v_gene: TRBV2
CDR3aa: ATMGLAGVGTYEQY

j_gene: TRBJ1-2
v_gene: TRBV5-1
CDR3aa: ASSTRDREGVDYGYT

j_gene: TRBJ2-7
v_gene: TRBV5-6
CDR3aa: ASSFWDDSYEQY

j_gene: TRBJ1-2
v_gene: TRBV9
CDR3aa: ASSPRGQGYV

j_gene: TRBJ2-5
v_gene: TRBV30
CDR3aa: AWNGEETQY

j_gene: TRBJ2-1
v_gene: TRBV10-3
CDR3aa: AIHPDGQGQF

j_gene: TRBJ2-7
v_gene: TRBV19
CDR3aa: ASSMGGPYEQY

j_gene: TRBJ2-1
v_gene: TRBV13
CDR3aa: ASSLGEEQF

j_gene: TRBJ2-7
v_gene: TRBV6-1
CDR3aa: ASSEAPLHTYEQY

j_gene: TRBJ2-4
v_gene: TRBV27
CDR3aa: ASYDNGIQY

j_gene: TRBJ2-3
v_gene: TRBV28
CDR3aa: ASTLEGIFGATDTQY

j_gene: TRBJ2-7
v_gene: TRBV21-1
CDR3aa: ASSTREGFYEQY

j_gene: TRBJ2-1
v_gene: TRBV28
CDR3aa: ASITRTSYNEQF

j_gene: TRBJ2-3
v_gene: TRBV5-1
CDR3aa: ASSSTSGREFDTQY

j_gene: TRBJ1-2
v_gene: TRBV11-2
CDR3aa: ASSLEAPNGRKYGYT

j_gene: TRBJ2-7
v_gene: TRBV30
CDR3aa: AWTEGSYEQY

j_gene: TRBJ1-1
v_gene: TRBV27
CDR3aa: ASSLGQGAEAF

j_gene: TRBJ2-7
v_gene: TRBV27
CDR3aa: ASREASGGLGVYEQY

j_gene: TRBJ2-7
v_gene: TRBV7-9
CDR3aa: ASSLEGQSYEQY

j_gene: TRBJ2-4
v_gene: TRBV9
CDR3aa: ASSGTGSIQY

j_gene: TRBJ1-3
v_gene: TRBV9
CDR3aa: ASSVDRDRSENTIY

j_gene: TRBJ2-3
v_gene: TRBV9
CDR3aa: ASTDSGASTDTQY

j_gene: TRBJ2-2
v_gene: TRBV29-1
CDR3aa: SVEDPWTGTGELF

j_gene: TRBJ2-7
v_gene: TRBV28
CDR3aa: ATIRPQWHPKAYEQY

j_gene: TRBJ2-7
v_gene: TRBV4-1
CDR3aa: ASSRGGPYEQY

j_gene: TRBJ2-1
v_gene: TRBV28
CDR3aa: ASSFGGGEQF

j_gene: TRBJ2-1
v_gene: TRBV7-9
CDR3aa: ASSPGLVSYNEQF

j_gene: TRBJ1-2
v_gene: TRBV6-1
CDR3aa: ASSEGPTAGYGYT

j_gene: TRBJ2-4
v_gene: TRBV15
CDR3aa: ATSKLQGGKNIQY

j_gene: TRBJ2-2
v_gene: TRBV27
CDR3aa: ASRWGSGELF

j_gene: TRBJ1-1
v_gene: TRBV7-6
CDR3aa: ASSLVGQNTEAF

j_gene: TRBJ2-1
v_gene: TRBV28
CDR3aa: ASSLLISVGYNEQF

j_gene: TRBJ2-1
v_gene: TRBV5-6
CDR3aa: ASSPGYNEQF

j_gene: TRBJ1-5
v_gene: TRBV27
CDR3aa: ASSQGPYNQPQH

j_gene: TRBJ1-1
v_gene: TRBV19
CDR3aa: ASSIGTGAAF

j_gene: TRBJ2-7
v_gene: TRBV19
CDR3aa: ASSPGRNYEQY

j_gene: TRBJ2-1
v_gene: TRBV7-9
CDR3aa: ASSSSPSGSSYNEQF

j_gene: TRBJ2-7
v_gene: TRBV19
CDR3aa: ASSMITGTYYEQY

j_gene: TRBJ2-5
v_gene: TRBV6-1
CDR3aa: ASSEGGAYGETQY